This T cell receptor (beta chain) was retrieved from a study of beta chain features in type 1 diabetes. As concerns this clone: Antigen unknown.

Only one heparinised blood draw was taken per donor, and its volume averaged about 120 mL. J gave up 7 bases and V 5 bases, and 8 bases lay outside the gene matches. The germline V gene has CDR1 SGHNT and CDR2 YENEEA. The CDR3 covers 14 residues. Sequenced material consisted of expressed TCRB transcripts (all of the isolated RNA was reverse transcribed). The repertoire was sequenced with immunoSEQ multiplex PCR; TCRdb's copy has only in-frame clones and lacks some. The sample shows about 320,000 clones, 11% to 15% of them seen only once. The study, taken as a whole, reports: TCRB rearrangement may or may not be influenced by HLA type; here this remained unresolved.

The TCR comes from a man between 25 and 39 years old in good health. The material sequenced was central memory CD4+ T cells from blood. The chain recombines TRBV11-3 with TRBJ2-3, with 8 nucleotides matching TRBD2. The CDR3 spells CASSLAGSRNTQYF. The CDR3 DNA is TGTGCCAGCAGCCTAGCGGGTTCGCGGAATACGCAGTATTTT.